These 25 T cell receptor beta chains share one sample of origin, sequenced in a study of CXCR3-negative and CXCR3-positive naive CD8 T cells. The study made its TRB cDNA libraries by 5' RACE, adding UMI labels. TCRdb reprocessed the 5' RACE reads and keeps a single row for each CDR3 protein, giving no DNA. This listing includes approximately 49,000 distinct CDR3 sequences. The sequenced sample was memory CD8+ T cells from blood. The receptor set was obtained from a human donor in good health. Some clones in this sample may be carry-over from other donors' samples.

The J gene is TRBJ2-1, the V gene TRBV6-1; TCRdb picks TRBD1, but there is no DNA to check that call. The germline gives CDR1 MNHNS, CDR2 SASEGT. The CDR3 totals 16 residues. CDR3 sequence reads: CASSSVQGGSYNEQFF.

The CDR3 reads CSVEEAGKGLAGHNYGYTF. The J gene is TRBJ1-2, the V gene TRBV29-1. This CDR3 has 19 residues. Germline V CDR1 and CDR2: SQVTM, ANQGSEA.

The chain joins TRBV28 to TRBJ2-3; TCRdb reports TRBD2, a call that lacks DNA to check it against. There are 15 residues in the CDR3. The V gene's germline CDR1 is MDHEN and CDR2 SYDVKM. This CDR3 is CASSLFAESGDTQYF.

The chain combines TRBV6-2 or TRBV6-3 with TRBJ2-3. The CDR3 is 13 residues long. Germline CDR1 and CDR2: MNHEY and SVGEGT. The CDR3 loop reads CASSSAEPDTQYF.

This sequence joins TRBV7-9 and TRBJ2-3; TCRdb names TRBD2, which stays unverified in the absence of DNA. Germline V gene sequence: CDR1 SEHNR, CDR2 FQNEAQ (reference sequence). The CDR3 extends over 16 amino acids. CDR3: CASSLWTLAGTDTQYF.

The chain has TRBV29-1 and TRBJ2-2; TCRdb picks TRBD1, but there is no DNA to check that call. The CDR3 has 12 amino acids. Germline-derived CDR1 and CDR2 are SQVTM and ANQGSEA. The CDR3 protein is CSVGGGTGELFF.

This chain uses TRBV12-3 or TRBV12-4 with TRBJ2-1. CDR3 length equals 12 residues. CDR3 loop: CASSLLGNEQFF.

The chain links TRBV12-3 or TRBV12-4 to TRBJ1-1; TCRdb proposes TRBD1, but this gene call is untestable without DNA. This CDR3 spans 16 amino acids. CDR3 residues: CASSQNLGHQNTEAFF.

V and J are TRBV29-1 and TRBJ2-7; TCRdb indicates TRBD1, and absent DNA this call remains unverified. Per the germline V gene, CDR1 is SQVTM and CDR2 is ANQGSEA. CDR3 length equals 13 residues. This CDR3 is CSVDGTGSYEQYF.

This sequence joins TRBV2 and TRBJ2-7. The CDR3 covers 13 residues. Germline V gene sequence: CDR1 SNHLY, CDR2 FYNNEI. The CDR3 loop is CASSVRTYYEQYF.

This sequence joins TRBV6-5 and TRBJ1-3. Per germline, CDR1 MNHEY and CDR2 SVGAGI. This CDR3 spans 19 amino acids. CDR3 loop: CASRFISSTHTSSGNTIYF.

This rearrangement joins TRBV19 to TRBJ1-1; TCRdb proposes TRBD1, but this gene call is untestable without DNA. Germline V lookup: CDR1 LNHDA, CDR2 SQIVND (reference sequence). This CDR3 is built from 14 residues. CDR3: CASSIYGRLTEAFF.

This rearrangement joins TRBV11-3 to TRBJ1-3; TCRdb outputs TRBD1, but without DNA this stays unchecked. The CDR3 consists of 15 residues. Per germline, CDR1 SGHNT and CDR2 YENEEA. CDR3 amino acids: CASSWAGVNGNTIYF. The full variable domain, in which reference TRBV11-3 and TRBJ1-3 provide the parts outside the CDR3, is EAGVVQSPRYKIIEKKQPVAFWCNPISGHNTLYWYLQNLGQGPELLIRYENEEAVDDSQLPKDRFSAERLKGVDSTLKIQPAELGDSAVYLCASSWAGVNGNTIYFGEGSWLTVV.

The chain carries TRBV19 and TRBJ1-5. The CDR3 spans 15 residues. CDR1 and CDR2 (germline): LNHDA, SQIVND (reference sequence). CDR3 residues: CASTLKTNSNQPQHF. Based on the CDR3 plus reference TRBV19 and TRBJ1-5, the full variable domain is DGGITQSPKYLFRKEGQNVTLSCEQNLNHDAMYWYRQDPGQGLRLIYYSQIVNDFQKGDIAEGYSVSREKKESFPLTVTSAQKNPTAFYLCASTLKTNSNQPQHFGDGTRLSIL.

The chain employs TRBV11-3 and TRBJ1-1; the D gene TCRdb calls, TRBD1, cannot be checked with no DNA. The germline V gene encodes CDR1 SGHNT and CDR2 YENEEA. CDR3 length: 14 residues. The CDR3 sequence: CASSGDRVNTEAFF.

V gene TRBV28 combines with J gene TRBJ2-5; TCRdb lists TRBD2, though no DNA is available to test this call. CDR1 and CDR2 (germline): MDHEN, SYDVKM. The length of the CDR3 is 16 residues. The CDR3 is CASTNPIRGLSETQYF.

The chain links TRBV29-1 to TRBJ1-2; checking the TCRdb D call of TRBD1 is not possible without DNA. Germline-derived CDR1 and CDR2 are SQVTM and ANQGSEA. The CDR3 has 14 amino acids. CDR3 protein: CSVDGTGDPYGYTF.

V is TRBV29-1 and J is TRBJ2-1; checking the TCRdb D call of TRBD1 is not possible without DNA. The CDR3 is made up of 15 amino acids. Per germline, CDR1 SQVTM and CDR2 ANQGSEA. CDR3 residues: CSVEDGRGDNNEQFF.

The chain has TRBV29-1 and TRBJ2-1; TCRdb's D call of TRBD1 is untestable without DNA. Looked up from germline, CDR1 is SQVTM and CDR2 is ANQGSEA. CDR3 size: 12 residues. The CDR3 protein is CSFDRRTNEQFF.

The genes are TRBV14 and TRBJ2-7; the TRBD2 assignment by TCRdb is unverifiable without DNA. The V gene's germline CDR1 is SGHDN and CDR2 FVKESK. The CDR3 has 15 residues. This CDR3 reads CASSQYPGLTEEQYF.

This chain links TRBV13 with TRBJ1-3; TCRdb returns TRBD1, unconfirmable since there is no DNA. Germline lookup yields CDR1 PRHDT and CDR2 FYEKMQ (reference sequence). This CDR3 region has 14 residues. This CDR3 reads CASSPGLHDRAIYF.

The genes are TRBV6-1 and TRBJ1-2; TCRdb gives TRBD1 as the D gene, but with no DNA this cannot be confirmed. Looked up from germline, CDR1 is MNHNS and CDR2 is SASEGT. The CDR3 spans 14 residues. The CDR3 region is CASSQGDRLYGYTF.

The chain carries TRBV7-3 and TRBJ2-3; TCRdb proposes TRBD1, but this gene call is untestable without DNA. The CDR3 has 14 residues. The germline gives CDR1 SGHTA, CDR2 FQGTGA. CDR3 amino acids: CASSFEGAADTQYF.

V and J are TRBV28 and TRBJ2-3; with no DNA, the TCRdb D assignment of TRBD1 cannot be verified. This CDR3 is 16 amino acids long. Germline CDR1 is MDHEN and CDR2 is SYDVKM. The CDR3 region is CASSWDRKVSTDTQYF.

The chain employs TRBV28 and TRBJ1-5; TCRdb indicates TRBD1, and absent DNA this call remains unverified. The CDR3 has 15 residues. The germline CDR1 and CDR2 sequences are MDHEN and SYDVKM. This chain's CDR3 is CASSTGTVILQPQHF. The full variable domain, rest sourced from reference TRBV28 and TRBJ1-5, is DVKVTQSSRYLVKRTGEKVFLECVQDMDHENMFWYRQDPGLGLRLIYFSYDVKMKEKGDIPEGYSVSREKKERFSLILESASTNQTSMYLCASSTGTVILQPQHFGDGTRLSIL.